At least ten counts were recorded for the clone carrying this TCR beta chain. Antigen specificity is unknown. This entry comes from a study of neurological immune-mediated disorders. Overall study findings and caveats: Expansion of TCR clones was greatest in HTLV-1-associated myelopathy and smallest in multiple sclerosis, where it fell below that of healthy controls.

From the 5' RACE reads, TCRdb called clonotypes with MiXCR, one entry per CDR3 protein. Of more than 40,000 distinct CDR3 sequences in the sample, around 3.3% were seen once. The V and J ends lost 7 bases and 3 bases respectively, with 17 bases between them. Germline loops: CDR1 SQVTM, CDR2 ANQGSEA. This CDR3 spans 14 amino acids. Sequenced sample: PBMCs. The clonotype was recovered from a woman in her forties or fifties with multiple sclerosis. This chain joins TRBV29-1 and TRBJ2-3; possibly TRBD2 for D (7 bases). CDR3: CSEGGGRATDTQYF. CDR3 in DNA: TGCAGCGAAGGGGGGGGAAGAGCGACAGATACGCAGTATTTT.